A single sample gave rise to the 10 T cell receptor beta chains below, sequenced in a study of blood T cell repertoires in COVID-19. TCRdb keeps only in-frame clones here, not all; method: immunoSEQ multiplex PCR. Of around 64,000 clones in the sample, around 86% were seen once. Material: peripheral blood. Source of these receptors: a man aged 30 to 45 with acute or convalescent COVID-19.

The chain has TRBV7-9 and TRBJ1-1; a weak D match, TRBD1 (5 bases). CDR1 is SEHNR and CDR2 is FQNEAQ in the germline V gene (reference sequence). The CDR3 has 14 amino acids. The V end was cut by 0 bases, the J end by 7 bases, with 12 bases between. The CDR3 coding sequence is TGTGCCAGCAGCTTAGCCCTCGCGGGGGTTGAAGCTTTCTTT. Translating it yields CASSLALAGVEAFF.

The rearrangement links TRBV2 to TRBJ1-5; D is unresolved. The CDR3 has 14 amino acids. Germline V lookup: CDR1 SNHLY, CDR2 FYNNEI. The V end lost 4 bases, the J end lost 6 bases, and 13 bases lay between the germline ends. The CDR3 region has the DNA TGTGCCAGCAGTGGGAGCCAGGCGGGTCAGCCCCAGCATTTT. This sequence encodes CASSGSQAGQPQHF.

The rearrangement links TRBV9 to TRBJ1-1; weak D call: TRBD1 (6 bases). CDR3 size: 17 residues. V was pared by 4 bases and J by 4 bases, with 23 bases between. CDR1 and CDR2 from the germline V gene are SGDLS and YYNGEE. CDR3 protein: CASSPREKGVWGTEAFF. In DNA, the CDR3 is TGTGCCAGCAGCCCCCGAGAGAAGGGGGTATGGGGCACTGAAGCTTTCTTT.

This chain uses TRBV18 with TRBJ1-2, with D perhaps TRBD1 (6 bases). Per the germline V gene, CDR1 is KGHSH and CDR2 is LQKENI. Trimming shortened V by 5 bases and J by 3 bases, and 13 bases separated the two germline ends. The CDR3 contains 14 residues. CDR3 sequence reads: CASSISGGDYGYTF. CDR3 DNA sequence: TGTGCCAGCTCAATAAGTGGGGGCGACTATGGCTACACCTTC.

The V call is TRBV29-1, the J call TRBJ2-1, with unresolved D. The CDR3 runs to 14 residues. CDR1 and CDR2 from the germline V gene are SQVTM and ANQGSEA. Trimming removed 4 bases from V and 1 base from J, with 11 bases in between. The CDR3 here is CSVVVGESYNEQFF. DNA for the CDR3: TGCAGCGTTGTTGTTGGAGAGTCCTACAATGAGCAGTTCTTC.

The chain couples TRBV29-1 to TRBJ2-6, with D tentatively TRBD1 (6 bases). This CDR3 contains 14 residues. V was shortened by 3 bases and J by 2 bases, with 8 bases between the two germline ends. Germline lookup yields CDR1 SQVTM and CDR2 ANQGSEA. CDR3 sequence (DNA): TGCAGCGTTGAGGGGGCGCCTGGGGCCAACGTCCTGACTTTC. Translating gives CSVEGAPGANVLTF.

The rearrangement joins TRBV11-1 to TRBJ2-1; D not certain. The CDR3 is made up of 13 amino acids. Germline V gene lookup returns CDR1 SGHAT and CDR2 FQDESV (reference sequence). With 5 bases removed from V and 3 bases from J, the gap between germline ends came to 8 bases. CDR3 DNA: TGTGCCAGCAGCGCGACTCTCTACAATGAGCAGTTCTTC. Amino acids: CASSATLYNEQFF.

This rearrangement joins TRBV9 to TRBJ2-5, with 13 bases identical to TRBD2. The germline V gene encodes CDR1 SGDLS and CDR2 YYNGEE. The CDR3 runs 16 residues. The junction had 6 bases not matched to a gene; V was cut back by 2 bases and J by 5 bases. Here the CDR3 reads CASSVTSGRGRETQYF. As DNA, the CDR3 is TGTGCCAGCAGCGTCACTAGCGGGAGGGGAAGGGAGACCCAGTACTTC.

V is TRBV5-1 and J is TRBJ2-2; TRBD1 matches at 9 bases. After removal of 3 bases from V and 3 bases from J, the junction contained 6 bases not matched to a gene. The CDR3 runs 16 residues. CDR1 SGHRS and CDR2 YFSETQ come from the germline V gene. The CDR3 region is CASSSQGQGHTGELFF. CDR3 DNA: TGCGCCAGCAGCTCTCAGGGACAGGGCCACACCGGGGAGCTGTTTTTT.

The chain employs TRBV10-3 and TRBJ1-5, with a weak D call TRBD1 (5 bases). CDR1 is ENHRY and CDR2 is SYGVKD in the germline V gene. V was cut by 6 bases and J by 3 bases, with 9 bases left in between. The CDR3 is 13 residues long. In DNA, the CDR3 is TGTGCCATCAGCCAGGGTAACAATCAGCCCCAGCATTTT. Amino acids: CAISQGNNQPQHF.